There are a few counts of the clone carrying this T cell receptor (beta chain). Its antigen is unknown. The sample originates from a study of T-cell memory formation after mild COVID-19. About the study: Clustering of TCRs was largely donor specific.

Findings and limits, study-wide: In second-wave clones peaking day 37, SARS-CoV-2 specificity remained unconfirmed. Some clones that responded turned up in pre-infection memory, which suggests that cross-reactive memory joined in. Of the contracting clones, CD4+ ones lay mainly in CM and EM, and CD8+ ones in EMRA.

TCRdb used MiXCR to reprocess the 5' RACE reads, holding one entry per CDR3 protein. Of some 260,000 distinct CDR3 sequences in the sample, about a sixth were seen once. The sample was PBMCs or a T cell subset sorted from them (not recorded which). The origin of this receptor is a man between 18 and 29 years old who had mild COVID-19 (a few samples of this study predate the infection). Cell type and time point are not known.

The CDR3 DNA sequence: TGTGCCAGCAGCGCTCATCGGGACAGGCGTTTCGAGCAGTTCTTC. This gives the protein CASSAHRDRRFEQFF. J is TRBJ2-1 and V is TRBV21-1; the table's D gene call, TRBD1, was not cross checked with the DNA. TRBV21-1 is a pseudogene segment. The CDR3 extends over 15 amino acids.